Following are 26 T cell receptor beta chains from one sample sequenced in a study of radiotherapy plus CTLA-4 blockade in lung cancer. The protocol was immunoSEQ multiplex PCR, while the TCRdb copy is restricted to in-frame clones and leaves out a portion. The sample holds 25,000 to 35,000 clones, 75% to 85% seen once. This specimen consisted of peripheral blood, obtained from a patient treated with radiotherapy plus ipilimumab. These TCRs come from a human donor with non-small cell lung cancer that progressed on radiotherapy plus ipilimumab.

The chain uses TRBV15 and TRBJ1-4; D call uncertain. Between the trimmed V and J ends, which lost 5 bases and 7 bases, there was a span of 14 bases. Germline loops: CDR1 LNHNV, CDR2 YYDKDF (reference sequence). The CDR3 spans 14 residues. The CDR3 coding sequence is TGTGCCACCAGCTCGGCCCGAAGCGGTGAAAAACTGTTTTTT. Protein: CATSSARSGEKLFF.

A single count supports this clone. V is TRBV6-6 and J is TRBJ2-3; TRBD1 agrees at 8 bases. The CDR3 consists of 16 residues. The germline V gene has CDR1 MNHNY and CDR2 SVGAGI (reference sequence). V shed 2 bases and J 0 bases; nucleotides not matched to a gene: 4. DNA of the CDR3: TGTGCCAGCAGTTACCCTAGGACAGGGAGCACAGATACGCAGTATTTT. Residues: CASSYPRTGSTDTQYF.

CDR3 sequence: CSARVDTEQYF. CDR3 coding DNA: TGCAGTGCTAGAGTGGACACCGAGCAGTACTTC. The V call is TRBV20-1, the J call TRBJ2-7, with a possible D match to TRBD1 (5 bases). V was clipped by 1 base and J by 6 bases, with 7 bases between them. There are 11 residues in the CDR3. The V gene's germline CDR1 is DFQATT and CDR2 SNEGSKA (reference sequence).

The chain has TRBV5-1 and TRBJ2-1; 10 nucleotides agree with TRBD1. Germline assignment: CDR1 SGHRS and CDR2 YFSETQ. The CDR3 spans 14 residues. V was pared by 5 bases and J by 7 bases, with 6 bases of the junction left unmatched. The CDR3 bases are TGCGCCAGCAGTAGACAGGGGGCTGTGAATGAGCAGTTCTTC. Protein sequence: CASSRQGAVNEQFF. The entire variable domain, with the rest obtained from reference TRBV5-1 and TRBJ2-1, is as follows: KAGVTQTPRYLIKTRGQQVTLSCSPISGHRSVSWYQQTPGQGLQFLFEYFSETQRNKGNFPGRFSGRQFSNSRSEMNVSTLELGDSALYLCASSRQGAVNEQFFGPGTRLTVL.

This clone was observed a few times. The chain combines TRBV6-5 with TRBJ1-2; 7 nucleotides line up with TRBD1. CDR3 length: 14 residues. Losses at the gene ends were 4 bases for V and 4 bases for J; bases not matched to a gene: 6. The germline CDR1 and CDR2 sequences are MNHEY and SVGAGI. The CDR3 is CASSLGTAFYGYTF. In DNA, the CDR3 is TGTGCCAGCAGTTTAGGGACAGCGTTCTATGGCTACACCTTC.

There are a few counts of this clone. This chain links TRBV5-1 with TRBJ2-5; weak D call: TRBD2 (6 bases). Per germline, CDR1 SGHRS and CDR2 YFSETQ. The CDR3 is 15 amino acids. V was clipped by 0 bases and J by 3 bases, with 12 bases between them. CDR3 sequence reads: CASSLDPGREETQYF. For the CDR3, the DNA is TGCGCCAGCAGCTTGGACCCCGGGAGAGAAGAGACCCAGTACTTC.

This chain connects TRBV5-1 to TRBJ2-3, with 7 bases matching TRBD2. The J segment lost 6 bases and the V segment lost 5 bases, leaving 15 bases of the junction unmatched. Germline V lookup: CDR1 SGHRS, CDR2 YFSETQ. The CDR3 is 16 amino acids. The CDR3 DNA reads TGCGCCAGCAGAGCGGGGACCACACCCACGGGTGATACGCAGTATTTT. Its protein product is CASRAGTTPTGDTQYF.

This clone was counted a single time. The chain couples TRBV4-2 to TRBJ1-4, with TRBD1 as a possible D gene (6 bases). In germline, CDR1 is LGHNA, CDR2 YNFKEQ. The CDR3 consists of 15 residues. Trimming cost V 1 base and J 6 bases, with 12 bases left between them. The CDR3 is CASSQGRGGDEKLFF. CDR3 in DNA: TGTGCCAGCAGCCAAGGGAGGGGGGGGGATGAAAAACTGTTTTTT.

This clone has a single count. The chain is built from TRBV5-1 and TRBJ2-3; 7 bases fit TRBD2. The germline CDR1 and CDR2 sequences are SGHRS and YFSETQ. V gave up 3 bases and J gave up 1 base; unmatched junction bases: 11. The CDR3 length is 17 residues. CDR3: CASSSDPLRGGTDTQYF. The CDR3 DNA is TGCGCCAGCAGCTCTGACCCCTTACGGGGGGGCACAGATACGCAGTATTTT.

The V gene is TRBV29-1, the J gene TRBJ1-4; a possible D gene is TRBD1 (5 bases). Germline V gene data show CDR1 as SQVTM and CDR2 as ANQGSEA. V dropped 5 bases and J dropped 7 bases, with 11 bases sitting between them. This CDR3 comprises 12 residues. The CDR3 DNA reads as TGCAGCGTTTTCGATAGGGGTGAAAAACTGTTTTTT. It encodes CSVFDRGEKLFF.

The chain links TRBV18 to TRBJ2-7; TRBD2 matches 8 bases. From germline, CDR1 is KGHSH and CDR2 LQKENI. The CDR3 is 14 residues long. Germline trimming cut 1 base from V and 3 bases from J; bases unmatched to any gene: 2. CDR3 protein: CASSPQGTSYEQYF. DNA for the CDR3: TGTGCCAGCTCACCACAGGGGACTAGCTACGAGCAGTACTTC.

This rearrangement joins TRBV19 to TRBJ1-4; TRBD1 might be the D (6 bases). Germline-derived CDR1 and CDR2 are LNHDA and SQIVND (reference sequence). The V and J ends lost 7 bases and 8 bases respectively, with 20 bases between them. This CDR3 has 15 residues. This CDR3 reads CASTPPWGRGEKLFF. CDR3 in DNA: TGTGCCAGTACCCCCCCCTGGGGGCGAGGGGAAAAACTGTTTTTT.

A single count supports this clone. The CDR3 loop is CASSPPGQNTEAFF. The CDR3 region has the DNA TGTGCCAGCTCACCACCGGGACAGAACACTGAAGCTTTCTTT. J is TRBJ1-1 and V is TRBV18; D is perhaps TRBD1 (6 bases). The CDR3 consists of 14 residues. V lost 0 bases and J 1 base, leaving 6 bases between the germline ends. CDR1 and CDR2 from the germline V gene are KGHSH and LQKENI.

CDR3 sequence reads: CASRRPGQGRETQYF. CDR3 DNA: TGTGCCAGCAGACGTCCGGGACAGGGGAGAGAGACCCAGTACTTC. The genes are TRBV28 and TRBJ2-5, with 10 bases that match TRBD1. With 6 bases clipped from V and 4 bases from J, the junction kept 8 bases outside the gene matches. There are 15 residues in the CDR3. Looked up from germline, CDR1 is MDHEN and CDR2 is SYDVKM.

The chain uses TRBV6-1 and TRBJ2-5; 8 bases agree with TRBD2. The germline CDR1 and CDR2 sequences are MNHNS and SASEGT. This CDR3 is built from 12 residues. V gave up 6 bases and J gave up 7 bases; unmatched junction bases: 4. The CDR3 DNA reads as TGTGCCAGCAGCCCCGCGGGGGGGACCCAGTACTTC. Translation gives CASSPAGGTQYF.

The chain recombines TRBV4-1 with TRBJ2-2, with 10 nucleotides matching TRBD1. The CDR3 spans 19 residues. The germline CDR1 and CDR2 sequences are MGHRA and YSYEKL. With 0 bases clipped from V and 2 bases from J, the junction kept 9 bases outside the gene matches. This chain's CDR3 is CASSQEIGTGEANTGELFF. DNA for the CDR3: TGCGCCAGCAGCCAAGAGATAGGGACAGGGGAGGCTAACACCGGGGAGCTGTTTTTT.

As DNA, the CDR3 is TGTGCCAGCGGGCTAGCGGGGGTTCACACCGGGGAGCTGTTTTTT. Its translation is CASGLAGVHTGELFF. The chain couples TRBV7-2 to TRBJ2-2; 10 bases map to TRBD2. The CDR3 spans 15 residues. CDR1 is SGHTA, CDR2 FQGNSA, per germline. Losses at the gene ends were 8 bases for V and 3 bases for J; bases not matched to a gene: 6.

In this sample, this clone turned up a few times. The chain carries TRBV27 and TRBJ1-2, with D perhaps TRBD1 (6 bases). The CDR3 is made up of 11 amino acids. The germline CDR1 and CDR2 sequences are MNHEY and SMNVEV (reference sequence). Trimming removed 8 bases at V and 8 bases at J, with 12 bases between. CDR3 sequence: CASQPGDGYTF. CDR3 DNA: TGTGCCAGCCAACCAGGGGACGGCTACACCTTC.

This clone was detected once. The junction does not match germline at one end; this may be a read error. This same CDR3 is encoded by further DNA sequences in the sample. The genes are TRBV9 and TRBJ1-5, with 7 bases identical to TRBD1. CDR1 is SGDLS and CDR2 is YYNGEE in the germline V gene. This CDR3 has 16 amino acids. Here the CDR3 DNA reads TGCGCCAGCAGCGTCGGAACAGGGGTGGAGGGCCAGCCCCAGCATTTT. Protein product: CASSVGTGVEGQPQHF.

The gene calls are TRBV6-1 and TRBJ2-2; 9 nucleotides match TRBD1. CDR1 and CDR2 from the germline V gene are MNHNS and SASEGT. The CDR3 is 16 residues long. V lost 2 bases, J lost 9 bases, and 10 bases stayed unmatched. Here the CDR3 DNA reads TGTGCCAGCAGTGAAATGGGACAGGGTCGTTATCGGGAGCTGTTTTTT. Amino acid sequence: CASSEMGQGRYRELFF.

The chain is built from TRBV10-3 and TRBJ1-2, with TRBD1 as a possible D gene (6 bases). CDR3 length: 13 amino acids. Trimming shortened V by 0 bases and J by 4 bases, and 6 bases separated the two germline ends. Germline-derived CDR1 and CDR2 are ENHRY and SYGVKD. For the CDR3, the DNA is TGTGCCATCAGTGAGTCACAGGGCTATGGCTACACCTTC. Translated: CAISESQGYGYTF.

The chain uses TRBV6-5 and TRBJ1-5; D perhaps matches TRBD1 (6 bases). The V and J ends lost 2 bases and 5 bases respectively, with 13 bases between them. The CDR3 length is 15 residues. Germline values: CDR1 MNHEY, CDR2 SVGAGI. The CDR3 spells CASSYGFPGDQPQHF. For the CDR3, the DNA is TGTGCCAGCAGTTACGGGTTCCCAGGGGATCAGCCCCAGCATTTT.

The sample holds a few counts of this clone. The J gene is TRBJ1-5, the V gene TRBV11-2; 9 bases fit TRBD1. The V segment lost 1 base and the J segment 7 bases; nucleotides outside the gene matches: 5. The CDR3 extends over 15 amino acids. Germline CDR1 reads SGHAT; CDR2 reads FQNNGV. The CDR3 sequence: CASSLGGDREQPQHF. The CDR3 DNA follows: TGTGCCAGCAGCTTAGGGGGGGACAGGGAACAGCCCCAGCATTTT.

The CDR3, as DNA: TGTGCCAGTAGTTTGGACTCTATAGGCAATGAGCAGTTCTTC. Its translation is CASSLDSIGNEQFF. The rearrangement uses TRBV19 and TRBJ2-1, with D maybe TRBD2 (5 bases). V was pared by 5 bases and J by 6 bases, with 14 bases between. This CDR3 is built from 14 residues. Germline values: CDR1 LNHDA, CDR2 SQIVND (reference sequence). Using reference TRBV19 and TRBJ2-1 for the parts outside the CDR3, the full variable domain is DGGITQSPKYLFRKEGQNVTLSCEQNLNHDAMYWYRQDPGQGLRLIYYSQIVNDFQKGDIAEGYSVSREKKESFPLTVTSAQKNPTAFYLCASSLDSIGNEQFFGPGTRLTVL.

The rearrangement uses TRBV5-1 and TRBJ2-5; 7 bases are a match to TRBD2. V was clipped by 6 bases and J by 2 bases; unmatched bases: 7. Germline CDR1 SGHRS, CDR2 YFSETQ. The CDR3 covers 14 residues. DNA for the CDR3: TGCGCCAGCATGGGGGGGTTCCTTCAAGAGACCCAGTACTTC. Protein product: CASMGGFLQETQYF.

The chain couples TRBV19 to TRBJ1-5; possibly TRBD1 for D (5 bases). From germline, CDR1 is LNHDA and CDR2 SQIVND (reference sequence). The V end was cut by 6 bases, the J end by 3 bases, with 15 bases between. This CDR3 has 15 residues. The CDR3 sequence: CASRGSDSLNQPQHF. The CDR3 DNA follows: TGTGCCAGTAGAGGCTCCGACAGCCTCAATCAGCCCCAGCATTTT.